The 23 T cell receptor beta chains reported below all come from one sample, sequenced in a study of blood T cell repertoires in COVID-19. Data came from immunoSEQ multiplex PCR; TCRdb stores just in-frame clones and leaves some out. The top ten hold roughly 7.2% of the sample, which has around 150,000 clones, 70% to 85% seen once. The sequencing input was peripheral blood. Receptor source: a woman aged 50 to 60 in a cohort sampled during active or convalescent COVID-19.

CDR3 sequence reads: CASSQTGHFQPQHF. In DNA, the CDR3 is TGTGCCAGCAGCCAGACAGGGCATTTTCAGCCCCAGCATTTT. The chain couples TRBV5-6 to TRBJ1-5; 7 bases match TRBD1. There are 14 residues in the CDR3. Looked up from germline, CDR1 is SGHDT and CDR2 is YYEEEE. After removal of 4 bases from V and 6 bases from J, the junction contained 7 bases not matched to a gene.

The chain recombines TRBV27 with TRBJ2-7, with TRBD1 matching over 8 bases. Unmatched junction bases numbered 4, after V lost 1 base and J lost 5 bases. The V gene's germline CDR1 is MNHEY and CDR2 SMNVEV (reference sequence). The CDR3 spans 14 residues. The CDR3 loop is CASSLWAGGNEQYF. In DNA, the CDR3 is TGTGCCAGCAGTTTATGGGCAGGGGGCAACGAGCAGTACTTC.

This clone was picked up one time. The CDR3 DNA follows: TGTGCCAGCAGCTTAGCGGGGGGCTCCTACGAGCAGTACTTC. Protein: CASSLAGGSYEQYF. The chain employs TRBV7-3 and TRBJ2-7, with TRBD2 identical over 8 bases. Trimming removed 2 bases from V and 0 bases from J; junction bases left unmatched: 0. Germline CDR1 SGHTA, CDR2 FQGTGA. The length of the CDR3 is 14 residues.

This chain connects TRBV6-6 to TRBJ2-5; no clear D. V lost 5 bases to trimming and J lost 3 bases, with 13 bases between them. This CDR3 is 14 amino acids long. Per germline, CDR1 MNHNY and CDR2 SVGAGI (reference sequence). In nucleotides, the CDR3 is TGTGCCAGCAGTCCGAGGTACGATAAAGAGACCCAGTACTTC. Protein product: CASSPRYDKETQYF.

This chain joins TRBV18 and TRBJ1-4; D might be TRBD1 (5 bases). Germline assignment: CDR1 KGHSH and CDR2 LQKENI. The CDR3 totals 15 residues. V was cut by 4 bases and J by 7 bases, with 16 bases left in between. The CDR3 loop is CASSLVPRVPEKLFF. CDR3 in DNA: TGTGCCAGCTCACTAGTTCCCAGGGTTCCTGAAAAACTGTTTTTT.

The CDR3 here is CASSWDMSSNYGYTF. The CDR3, as DNA: TGTGCCAGCAGTTGGGACATGTCCTCTAACTATGGCTACACCTTC. The chain carries TRBV27 and TRBJ1-2; possibly TRBD1 for D (6 bases). Trimming left V 4 bases short and J 0 bases short, with 12 bases between. This CDR3 spans 15 amino acids. CDR1 is MNHEY and CDR2 is SMNVEV in the germline V gene (reference sequence).

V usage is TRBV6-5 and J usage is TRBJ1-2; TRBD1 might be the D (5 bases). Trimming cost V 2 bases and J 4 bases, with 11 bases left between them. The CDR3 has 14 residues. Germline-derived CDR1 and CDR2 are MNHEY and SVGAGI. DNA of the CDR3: TGTGCCAGCAGTTACGATGCAGGGATCTATGGCTACACCTTC. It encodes CASSYDAGIYGYTF.

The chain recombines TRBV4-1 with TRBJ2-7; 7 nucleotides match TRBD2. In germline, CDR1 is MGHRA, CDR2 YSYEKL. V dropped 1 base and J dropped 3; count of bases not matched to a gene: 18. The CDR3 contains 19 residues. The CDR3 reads CASSQVSRDYPYGNYEQYF. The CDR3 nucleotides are TGCGCCAGCAGCCAAGTATCCCGGGACTACCCTTACGGGAACTACGAGCAGTACTTC.

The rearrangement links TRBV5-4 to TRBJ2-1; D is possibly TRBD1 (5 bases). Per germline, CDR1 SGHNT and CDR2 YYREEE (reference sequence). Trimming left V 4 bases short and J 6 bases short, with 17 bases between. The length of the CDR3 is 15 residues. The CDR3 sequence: CASSRVGALANEQFF. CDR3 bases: TGTGCCAGCAGCCGCGTAGGGGCACTCGCCAATGAGCAGTTCTTC.

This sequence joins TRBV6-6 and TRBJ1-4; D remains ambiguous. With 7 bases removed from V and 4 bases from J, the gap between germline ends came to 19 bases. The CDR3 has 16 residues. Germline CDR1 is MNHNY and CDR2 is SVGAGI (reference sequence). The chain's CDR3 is CASTDGSGRGNEKLFF. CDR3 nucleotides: TGTGCCAGCACGGATGGCAGTGGGCGGGGTAATGAAAAACTGTTTTTT.

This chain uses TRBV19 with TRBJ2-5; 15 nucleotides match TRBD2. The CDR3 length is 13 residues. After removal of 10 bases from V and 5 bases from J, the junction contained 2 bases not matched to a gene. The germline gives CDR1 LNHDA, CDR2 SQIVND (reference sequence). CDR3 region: CATGLAGGETQYF. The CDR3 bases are TGTGCCACCGGACTAGCGGGGGGGGAGACCCAGTACTTC.

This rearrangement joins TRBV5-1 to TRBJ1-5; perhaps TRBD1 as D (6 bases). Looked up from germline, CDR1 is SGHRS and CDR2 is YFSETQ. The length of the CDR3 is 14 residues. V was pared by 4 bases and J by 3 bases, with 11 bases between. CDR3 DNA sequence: TGCGCCAGCAGCGAGGGGGTGAACAATCAGCCCCAGCATTTT. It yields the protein CASSEGVNNQPQHF.

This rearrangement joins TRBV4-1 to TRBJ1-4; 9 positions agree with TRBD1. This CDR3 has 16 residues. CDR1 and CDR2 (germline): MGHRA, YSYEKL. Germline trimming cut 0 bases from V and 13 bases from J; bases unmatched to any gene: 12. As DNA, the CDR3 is TGCGCCAGCAGCCAAGATCCCCAAGCCGTGGGACAGGGACTGTTTTTT. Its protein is CASSQDPQAVGQGLFF.

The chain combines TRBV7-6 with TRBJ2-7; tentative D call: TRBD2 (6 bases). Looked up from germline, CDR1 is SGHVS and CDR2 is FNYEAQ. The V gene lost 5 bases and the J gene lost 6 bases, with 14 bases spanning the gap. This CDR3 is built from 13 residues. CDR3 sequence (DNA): TGTGCCAGCAGCCCCGGCGGGACGGGCGAGCAGTACTTC. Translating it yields CASSPGGTGEQYF.

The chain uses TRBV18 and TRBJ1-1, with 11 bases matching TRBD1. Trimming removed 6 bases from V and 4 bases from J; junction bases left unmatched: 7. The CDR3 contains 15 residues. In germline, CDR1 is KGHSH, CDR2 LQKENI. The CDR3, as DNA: TGTGCCAGCTCCCGAGCGGGACAGGGGGGCACTGAAGCTTTCTTT. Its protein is CASSRAGQGGTEAFF. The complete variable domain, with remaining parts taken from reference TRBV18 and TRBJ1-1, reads NAGVMQNPRHLVRRRGQEARLRCSPMKGHSHVYWYRQLPEEGLKFMVYLQKENIIDESGMPKERFSAEFPKEGPSILRIQQVVRGDSAAYFCASSRAGQGGTEAFFGQGTRLTVV.

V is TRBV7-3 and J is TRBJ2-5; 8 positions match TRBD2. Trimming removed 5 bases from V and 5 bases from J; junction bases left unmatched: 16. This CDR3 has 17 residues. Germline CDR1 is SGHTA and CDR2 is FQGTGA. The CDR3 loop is CASSHRGGSGALETQYF. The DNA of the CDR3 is TGTGCCAGCAGCCACCGCGGGGGTAGCGGGGCCCTGGAGACCCAGTACTTC.

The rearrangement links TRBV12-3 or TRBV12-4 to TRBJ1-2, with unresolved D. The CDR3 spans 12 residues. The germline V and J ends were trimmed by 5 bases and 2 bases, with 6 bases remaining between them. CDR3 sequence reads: CASSLSNYGYTF. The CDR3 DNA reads TGTGCCAGCAGTCTGTCGAACTATGGCTACACCTTC.

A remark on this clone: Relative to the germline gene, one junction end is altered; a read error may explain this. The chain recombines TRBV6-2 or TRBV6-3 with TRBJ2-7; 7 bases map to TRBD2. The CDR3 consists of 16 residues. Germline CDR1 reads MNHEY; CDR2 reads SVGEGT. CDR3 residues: CVSSYGEGSNTDEQYF. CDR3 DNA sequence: TGTGTCAGCAGTTACGGGGAGGGCTCCAACACCGACGAGCAGTACTTC.

CDR3 sequence (DNA): TGTGCCACCAGCAGAGATCAGGCTAGCGGGAGAGATACGCAGTATTTT. The encoded protein is CATSRDQASGRDTQYF. V gene TRBV15 combines with J gene TRBJ2-3; 10 bases map to TRBD2. The V gene's germline CDR1 is LNHNV and CDR2 YYDKDF (reference sequence). The CDR3 totals 16 residues. V lost 0 bases, J lost 5 bases, and 5 bases stayed unmatched.

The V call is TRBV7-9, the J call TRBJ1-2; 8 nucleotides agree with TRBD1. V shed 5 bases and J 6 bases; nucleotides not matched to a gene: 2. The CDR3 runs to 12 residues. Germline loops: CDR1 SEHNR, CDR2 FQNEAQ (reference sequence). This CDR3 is CASSQGADGYTF. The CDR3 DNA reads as TGTGCCAGCAGCCAGGGGGCGGATGGCTACACCTTC. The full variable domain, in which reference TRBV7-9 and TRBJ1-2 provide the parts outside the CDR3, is DTGVSQNPRHKITKRGQNVTFRCDPISEHNRLYWYRQTLGQGPEFLTYFQNEAQLEKSRLLSDRFSAERPKGSFSTLEIQRTEQGDSAMYLCASSQGADGYTFGSGTRLTVV.

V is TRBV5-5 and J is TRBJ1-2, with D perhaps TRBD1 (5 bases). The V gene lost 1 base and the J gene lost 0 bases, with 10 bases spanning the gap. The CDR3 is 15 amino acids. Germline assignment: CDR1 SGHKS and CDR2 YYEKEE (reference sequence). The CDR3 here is CASSLTGGTNYGYTF. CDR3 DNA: TGTGCCAGCAGCTTGACGGGGGGTACTAACTATGGCTACACCTTC.

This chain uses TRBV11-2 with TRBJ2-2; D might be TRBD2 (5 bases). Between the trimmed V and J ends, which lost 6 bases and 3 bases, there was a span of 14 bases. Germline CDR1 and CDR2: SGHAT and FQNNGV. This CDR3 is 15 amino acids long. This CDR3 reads CASSLPSGYTGELFF. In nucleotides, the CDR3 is TGTGCCAGCAGTCTCCCCTCGGGGTACACCGGGGAGCTGTTTTTT.

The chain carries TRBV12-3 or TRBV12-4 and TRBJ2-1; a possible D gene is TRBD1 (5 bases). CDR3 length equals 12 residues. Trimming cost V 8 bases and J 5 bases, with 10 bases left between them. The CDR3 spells CASRLTDNEQFF. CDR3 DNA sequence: TGTGCCAGCCGCCTGACAGACAATGAGCAGTTCTTC.